This paragraph covers one T cell receptor (beta chain) sequence. Its antigen is as yet unknown. Expansion of antigen-specific CD4+ T cells with viral peptide pools was carried out by the ViraFEST assay before sequencing. Having been cultured for around nine days, the cells underwent CD4+ T cell isolation. Either the BNT162b2 or mRNA-1273 vaccine was given to participants in two doses. Previously uninfected by SARS-CoV-2, the vaccine recipients also showed negative nucleocapsid antibodies. IL-2 medium took the place of half the medium on both days 3 and 7. This specimen comes from a study of vaccination effects on CD4 cells after COVID-19. General observations from the study: Clonal contraction was marked in infection- and vaccine-induced clones late after vaccination. There was only 1 of 255 vaccine-induced clones in healthy vaccinees that cross-reacted with common cold coronaviruses.

Assay: immunoSEQ multiplex PCR; the TCRdb copy retains only in-frame clones and omits some. The profile covers roughly 70,000 clones, with roughly 76% appearing a single time and 0.9% to 1% taken by the ten largest. The germline V gene has CDR1 SGHTA and CDR2 FQGNSA. This CDR3 is built from 15 residues. V was pared by 3 bases and J by 2 bases, with 8 bases between. The sequencing here drew on CD4+ T cells from PBMCs cultured with HCoV-OC43 spike peptides, taken after COVID-19 vaccination. Noted subset: HCoV-OC43 spike overlapping peptide pool stimulation. J is TRBJ2-6 and V is TRBV7-2; no reliable D call. This sequence was found in a human donor who received a COVID-19 vaccine. DNA for the CDR3: TGTGCCAGCAGCTTGTTCAAGGCTGGGGCCAACGTCCTGACTTTC. Amino acids: CASSLFKAGANVLTF. Full variable domain (remainder filled in from reference TRBV7-2 and TRBJ2-6): GAGVSQSPSNKVTEKGKDVELRCDPISGHTALYWYRQSLGQGLEFLIYFQGNSAPDKSGLPSDRFSAERTGGSVSTLTIQRTQQEDSAVYLCASSLFKAGANVLTFGAGSRLTVL.